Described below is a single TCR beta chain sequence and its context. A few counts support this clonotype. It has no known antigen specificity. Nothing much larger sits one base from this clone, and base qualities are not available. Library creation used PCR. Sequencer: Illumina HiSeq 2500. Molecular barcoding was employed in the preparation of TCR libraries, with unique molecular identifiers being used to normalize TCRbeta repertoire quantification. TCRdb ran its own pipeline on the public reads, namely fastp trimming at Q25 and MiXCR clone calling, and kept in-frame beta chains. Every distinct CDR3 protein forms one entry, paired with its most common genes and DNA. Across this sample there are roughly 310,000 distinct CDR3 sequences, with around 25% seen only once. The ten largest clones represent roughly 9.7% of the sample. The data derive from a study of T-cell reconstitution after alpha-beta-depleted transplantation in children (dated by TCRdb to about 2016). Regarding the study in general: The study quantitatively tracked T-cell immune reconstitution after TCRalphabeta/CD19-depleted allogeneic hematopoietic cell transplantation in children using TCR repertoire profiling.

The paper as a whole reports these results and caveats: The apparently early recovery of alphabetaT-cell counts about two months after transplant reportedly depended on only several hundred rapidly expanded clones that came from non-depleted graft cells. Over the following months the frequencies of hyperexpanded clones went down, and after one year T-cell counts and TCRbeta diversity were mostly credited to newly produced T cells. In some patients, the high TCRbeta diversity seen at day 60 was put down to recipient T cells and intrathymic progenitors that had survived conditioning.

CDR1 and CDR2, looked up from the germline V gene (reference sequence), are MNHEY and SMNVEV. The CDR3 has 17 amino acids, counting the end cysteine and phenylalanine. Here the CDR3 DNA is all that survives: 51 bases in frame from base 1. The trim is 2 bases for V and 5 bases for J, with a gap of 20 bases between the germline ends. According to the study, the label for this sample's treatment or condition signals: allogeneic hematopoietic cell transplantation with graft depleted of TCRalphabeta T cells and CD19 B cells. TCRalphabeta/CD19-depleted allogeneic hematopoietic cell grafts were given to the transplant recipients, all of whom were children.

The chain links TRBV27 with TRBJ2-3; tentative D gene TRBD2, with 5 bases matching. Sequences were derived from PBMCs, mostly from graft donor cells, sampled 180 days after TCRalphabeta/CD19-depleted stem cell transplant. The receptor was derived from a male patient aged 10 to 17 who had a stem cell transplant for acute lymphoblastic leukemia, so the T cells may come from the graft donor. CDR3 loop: CASSLSVGSISEDTQYF. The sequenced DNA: TGTGCCAGCAGTTTAAGTGTGGGGTCAATTAGCGAAGATACGCAGTATTTT.